This is a list of T cell receptor beta chains from one sample in a study of T cell responses to AZD1222 COVID-19 vaccine. Produced via immunoSEQ multiplex PCR; TCRdb's table is partial and in-frame only. The table lists about 83,000 clones, about 84% of them singletons. The sequencing used peripheral blood, collected on day 0 of AZD1222 vaccination. These TCRs come from an adult in good health. Both conserved end residues are part of each CDR3. The order of the fields is D gene, J gene, V gene, CDR3 length, clone size, CDR3 protein, CDR3 DNA. A D gene is named only where the DNA matches it firmly. Clone size is stated in some rows and not others, as once, few, many or a class when expanded.

d_call: .
j_call: TRBJ2-2
v_call: TRBV10-1
cdr3_length: 13
clone_size: .
cdr3_aa: CASSPINTGELFF
cdr3_nt: TGCGCCAGCAGCCCGATAAACACCGGGGAGCTGTTTTTT

d_call: .
j_call: TRBJ1-2
v_call: TRBV20-1
cdr3_length: 14
clone_size: .
cdr3_aa: CSASGGAGIKGYTF
cdr3_nt: TGCAGTGCTAGTGGGGGGGCTGGGATTAAAGGCTACACCTTC

d_call: .
j_call: TRBJ2-1
v_call: TRBV4-3
cdr3_length: 17
clone_size: .
cdr3_aa: CASSQDRTSSPHDEQFF
cdr3_nt: TGCGCCAGCAGCCAAGATCGAACTAGTTCCCCACACGATGAGCAGTTCTTC

d_call: .
j_call: TRBJ2-1
v_call: TRBV21-1
cdr3_length: 15
clone_size: .
cdr3_aa: CASSKFREAPHEQFF
cdr3_nt: TGTGCCAGCAGCAAATTCCGGGAGGCACCCCATGAGCAGTTCTTC

d_call: .
j_call: TRBJ1-5
v_call: TRBV5-4
cdr3_length: 14
clone_size: .
cdr3_aa: CASSDGQHNQPQHF
cdr3_nt: TGTGCCAGCAGCGATGGACAGCACAATCAGCCCCAGCATTTT

d_call: .
j_call: TRBJ1-1
v_call: TRBV14
cdr3_length: 13
clone_size: once
cdr3_aa: CASSRGRGTEAFF
cdr3_nt: TGTGCCAGCAGCCGGGGGCGCGGCACTGAAGCTTTCTTT

d_call: TRBD1
j_call: TRBJ1-2
v_call: TRBV5-4
cdr3_length: 15
clone_size: .
cdr3_aa: CASSFPGQGADGYTF
cdr3_nt: TGTGCCAGCAGCTTCCCGGGACAGGGTGCGGATGGCTACACCTTC

d_call: .
j_call: TRBJ1-1
v_call: TRBV5-1
cdr3_length: 15
clone_size: .
cdr3_aa: CASSLSAVTNTEAFF
cdr3_nt: TGCGCCAGCAGCCTCTCCGCAGTAACGAACACTGAAGCTTTCTTT

d_call: .
j_call: TRBJ1-3
v_call: TRBV2
cdr3_length: 16
clone_size: few
cdr3_aa: CASSWDISRSGNTIYF
cdr3_nt: TGTGCCAGCAGTTGGGACATCTCCCGCTCTGGAAACACCATATATTTT

d_call: .
j_call: TRBJ2-7
v_call: TRBV10-3
cdr3_length: 14
clone_size: .
cdr3_aa: CAISEPQGPYEQYF
cdr3_nt: TGTGCCATCAGTGAGCCCCAGGGACCCTACGAGCAGTACTTC

d_call: .
j_call: TRBJ1-2
v_call: TRBV2
cdr3_length: 13
clone_size: .
cdr3_aa: CASRARGLGGYTF
cdr3_nt: TGTGCCAGCAGGGCGAGGGGGTTGGGGGGCTACACCTTC

d_call: .
j_call: TRBJ2-1
v_call: TRBV11-2
cdr3_length: 15
clone_size: few
cdr3_aa: CASSYSSGDYNEQFF
cdr3_nt: TGTGCCAGCAGCTACTCGTCGGGGGATTACAATGAGCAGTTCTTC

d_call: .
j_call: TRBJ2-5
v_call: TRBV5-4
cdr3_length: 19
clone_size: .
cdr3_aa: CASSLPGDPHSTGQETQYF
cdr3_nt: TGTGCCAGCAGCTTACCGGGAGACCCACACTCCACGGGACAAGAGACCCAGTACTTC

d_call: .
j_call: TRBJ1-2
v_call: TRBV7-3
cdr3_length: 15
clone_size: .
cdr3_aa: CASSLIGGREYGYTF
cdr3_nt: TGTGCCAGCAGCTTAATCGGGGGGAGAGAATATGGCTACACCTTC

d_call: TRBD2
j_call: TRBJ2-7
v_call: TRBV3-1/TRBV3-2
cdr3_length: 18
clone_size: .
cdr3_aa: CASSQVPLSGGASYEQYF
cdr3_nt: TGTGCCAGCAGCCAAGTACCTCTCAGCGGGGGGGCCTCCTACGAGCAGTACTTC

d_call: .
j_call: TRBJ1-2
v_call: TRBV21-1
cdr3_length: 16
clone_size: .
cdr3_aa: CASSLKYRAANYGYTF
cdr3_nt: TGTGCCAGCAGCCTCAAATACCGGGCAGCTAACTATGGCTACACCTTC

d_call: TRBD1
j_call: TRBJ2-5
v_call: TRBV28
cdr3_length: 16
clone_size: .
cdr3_aa: CASTPEGQGGEETQYF
cdr3_nt: TGTGCCAGCACTCCTGAGGGACAGGGTGGGGAAGAGACCCAGTACTTC

d_call: TRBD2
j_call: TRBJ2-5
v_call: TRBV11-2
cdr3_length: 17
clone_size: .
cdr3_aa: CASSPSTSGRARETQYF
cdr3_nt: TGTGCCAGCAGCCCATCGACTAGCGGGAGGGCGAGAGAGACCCAGTACTTC

d_call: TRBD2
j_call: TRBJ2-7
v_call: TRBV5-4
cdr3_length: 16
clone_size: .
cdr3_aa: CASSWTSGSQPYEQYF
cdr3_nt: TGTGCCAGCAGTTGGACTAGCGGGAGTCAACCTTACGAGCAGTACTTC

d_call: .
j_call: TRBJ1-5
v_call: TRBV30
cdr3_length: 13
clone_size: .
cdr3_aa: CAWSPTSNQPQHF
cdr3_nt: TGTGCCTGGAGTCCCACGAGCAATCAGCCCCAGCATTTT

d_call: TRBD2
j_call: TRBJ2-7
v_call: TRBV9
cdr3_length: 16
clone_size: .
cdr3_aa: CASSVAGGVNNDEQYF
cdr3_nt: TGTGCCAGCAGCGTCGCGGGGGGAGTGAACAATGACGAGCAGTACTTC

d_call: TRBD1
j_call: TRBJ2-1
v_call: TRBV6-5
cdr3_length: 13
clone_size: .
cdr3_aa: CASTRTGGNEQFF
cdr3_nt: TGTGCCAGCACCCGGACAGGGGGCAATGAGCAGTTCTTC

d_call: .
j_call: TRBJ1-1
v_call: TRBV10-3
cdr3_length: 13
clone_size: .
cdr3_aa: CAISAVPDTEAFF
cdr3_nt: TGTGCCATCAGTGCAGTGCCGGACACTGAAGCTTTCTTT

d_call: TRBD1
j_call: TRBJ2-7
v_call: TRBV29-1
cdr3_length: 13
clone_size: .
cdr3_aa: CSVSLGQLYEQYF
cdr3_nt: TGCAGCGTCTCCTTGGGACAGCTCTACGAGCAGTACTTC

d_call: TRBD1
j_call: TRBJ1-4
v_call: TRBV7-2
cdr3_length: 16
clone_size: .
cdr3_aa: CASSLAPGEGGRGLFF
cdr3_nt: TGTGCCAGCAGCTTAGCCCCAGGGGAAGGGGGCCGAGGACTGTTTTTT

d_call: TRBD1
j_call: TRBJ1-1
v_call: TRBV4-1
cdr3_length: 15
clone_size: .
cdr3_aa: CASGTGGTRNTEAFF
cdr3_nt: TGCGCATCCGGGACAGGGGGTACCAGGAACACTGAAGCTTTCTTT

d_call: TRBD2
j_call: TRBJ2-6
v_call: TRBV4-3
cdr3_length: 18
clone_size: .
cdr3_aa: CASSQFSGRASGANVLTF
cdr3_nt: TGCGCCAGCAGCCAATTTAGCGGGAGGGCCTCTGGGGCCAACGTCCTGACTTTC

d_call: TRBD1
j_call: TRBJ1-2
v_call: TRBV28
cdr3_length: 18
clone_size: .
cdr3_aa: CASSSPEPITGGEYGYTF
cdr3_nt: TGTGCCAGCAGTTCACCCGAACCTATAACAGGGGGCGAATATGGCTACACCTTC

d_call: TRBD2
j_call: TRBJ2-1
v_call: TRBV28
cdr3_length: 15
clone_size: .
cdr3_aa: CASTTGLAGEREQFF
cdr3_nt: TGTGCCAGTACCACGGGACTAGCGGGAGAACGCGAGCAGTTCTTC

d_call: .
j_call: TRBJ2-5
v_call: TRBV6-5
cdr3_length: 13
clone_size: .
cdr3_aa: CASSQPGVETQYF
cdr3_nt: TGTGCCAGCAGCCAGCCGGGTGTAGAGACCCAGTACTTC

d_call: .
j_call: TRBJ1-6
v_call: TRBV19
cdr3_length: 13
clone_size: .
cdr3_aa: CASSIDYNSPLHF
cdr3_nt: TGTGCCAGTAGTATAGATTATAATTCACCCCTCCACTTT

d_call: .
j_call: TRBJ2-5
v_call: TRBV7-6
cdr3_length: 18
clone_size: .
cdr3_aa: CASSLVPLTRGYKETQYF
cdr3_nt: TGTGCCAGCAGCTTAGTACCCCTGACACGGGGGTACAAAGAGACCCAGTACTTC

d_call: .
j_call: TRBJ2-1
v_call: TRBV18
cdr3_length: 14
clone_size: .
cdr3_aa: CASSPPYNRNEQFF
cdr3_nt: TGTGCCAGCTCACCACCGTATAACCGGAATGAGCAGTTCTTC

d_call: .
j_call: TRBJ1-2
v_call: TRBV7-9
cdr3_length: 12
clone_size: .
cdr3_aa: CASSPLSYGYTF
cdr3_nt: TGTGCCAGCAGCCCCCTAAGCTATGGCTACACCTTC

d_call: TRBD1
j_call: TRBJ2-3
v_call: TRBV7-9
cdr3_length: 17
clone_size: .
cdr3_aa: CASSRSGTGVWTDTQYF
cdr3_nt: TGTGCCAGCAGCCGATCCGGGACAGGGGTCTGGACAGATACGCAGTATTTT

d_call: TRBD2
j_call: TRBJ2-3
v_call: TRBV19
cdr3_length: 18
clone_size: .
cdr3_aa: CASSIAGVAGQETDTQYF
cdr3_nt: TGTGCCAGTAGTATAGCGGGGGTAGCGGGGCAAGAAACAGATACGCAGTATTTT

d_call: .
j_call: TRBJ1-5
v_call: TRBV7-6
cdr3_length: 15
clone_size: .
cdr3_aa: CASSLNQGYDQPQHF
cdr3_nt: TGTGCCAGCAGCTTAAATCAGGGATACGATCAGCCCCAGCATTTT

d_call: .
j_call: TRBJ2-7
v_call: TRBV5-6
cdr3_length: 12
clone_size: once
cdr3_aa: CASSLRTYEQYF
cdr3_nt: TGTGCCAGCAGCTTGCGGACGTACGAGCAGTACTTC

d_call: .
j_call: TRBJ2-7
v_call: TRBV6-5
cdr3_length: 12
clone_size: .
cdr3_aa: CASRPGVYEQYF
cdr3_nt: TGTGCCAGCAGGCCAGGGGTCTACGAGCAGTACTTC

d_call: TRBD1
j_call: TRBJ1-4
v_call: TRBV3-1/TRBV3-2
cdr3_length: 15
clone_size: .
cdr3_aa: CASSQDLQGYEKLFF
cdr3_nt: TGTGCCAGCAGCCAAGATCTACAGGGGTATGAAAAACTGTTTTTT

d_call: TRBD1
j_call: TRBJ2-1
v_call: TRBV6-5
cdr3_length: 13
clone_size: .
cdr3_aa: CASSPGQDNEQFF
cdr3_nt: TGTGCCAGCAGCCCGGGACAGGACAATGAGCAGTTCTTC

d_call: .
j_call: TRBJ2-2
v_call: TRBV28
cdr3_length: 15
clone_size: .
cdr3_aa: CASFERSGMTGELFF
cdr3_nt: TGTGCCAGCTTCGAACGATCAGGGATGACCGGGGAGCTGTTTTTT

d_call: .
j_call: TRBJ1-1
v_call: TRBV4-1
cdr3_length: 18
clone_size: once
cdr3_aa: CASSQDDGGERLNTEAFF
cdr3_nt: TGCGCCAGCAGCCAAGATGATGGTGGGGAGAGACTGAACACTGAAGCTTTCTTT

d_call: TRBD1
j_call: TRBJ2-2
v_call: TRBV7-6
cdr3_length: 16
clone_size: .
cdr3_aa: CASSSWTGFMTGELFF
cdr3_nt: TGTGCCAGCAGCTCGTGGACAGGGTTTATGACCGGGGAGCTGTTTTTT

d_call: .
j_call: TRBJ1-2
v_call: TRBV7-2
cdr3_length: 13
clone_size: .
cdr3_aa: CASSSNGAPGYTF
cdr3_nt: TGTGCCAGCAGCTCAAACGGGGCACCGGGCTACACCTTC

d_call: .
j_call: TRBJ2-1
v_call: TRBV5-1
cdr3_length: 17
clone_size: .
cdr3_aa: CASSFHTSRISYNEQFF
cdr3_nt: TGCGCCAGCAGCTTCCACACTAGCCGGATCTCCTACAATGAGCAGTTCTTC

d_call: TRBD2
j_call: TRBJ2-7
v_call: TRBV7-2
cdr3_length: 15
clone_size: once
cdr3_aa: CASSWHSGKPYEQYF
cdr3_nt: TGTGCCAGCAGCTGGCATAGCGGGAAGCCCTACGAGCAGTACTTC

d_call: .
j_call: TRBJ1-2
v_call: TRBV30
cdr3_length: 11
clone_size: .
cdr3_aa: CARRGGLGYTF
cdr3_nt: TGTGCCCGAAGAGGAGGTCTTGGCTACACCTTC

d_call: .
j_call: TRBJ2-1
v_call: TRBV2
cdr3_length: 12
clone_size: .
cdr3_aa: CASTLLDNEQFF
cdr3_nt: TGTGCCAGCACCCTTCTGGACAATGAGCAGTTCTTC

d_call: .
j_call: TRBJ2-5
v_call: TRBV19
cdr3_length: 15
clone_size: once
cdr3_aa: CASSAGRELGETQYF
cdr3_nt: TGTGCCAGTAGTGCGGGCAGGGAGCTAGGAGAGACCCAGTACTTC